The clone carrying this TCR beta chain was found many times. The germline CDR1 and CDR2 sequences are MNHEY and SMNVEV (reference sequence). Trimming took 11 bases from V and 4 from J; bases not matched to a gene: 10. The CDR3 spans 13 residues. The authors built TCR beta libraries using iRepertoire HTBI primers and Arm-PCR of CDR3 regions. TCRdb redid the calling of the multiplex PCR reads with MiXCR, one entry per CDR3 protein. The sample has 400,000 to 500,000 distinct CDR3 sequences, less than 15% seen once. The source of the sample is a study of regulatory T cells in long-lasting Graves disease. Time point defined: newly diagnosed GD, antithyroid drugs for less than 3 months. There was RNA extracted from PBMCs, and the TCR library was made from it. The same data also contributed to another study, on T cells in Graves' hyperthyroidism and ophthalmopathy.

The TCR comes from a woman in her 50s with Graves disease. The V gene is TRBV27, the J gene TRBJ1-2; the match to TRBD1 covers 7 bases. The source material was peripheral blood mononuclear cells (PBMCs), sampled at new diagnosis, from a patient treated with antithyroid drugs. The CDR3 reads CASKSTGSYGYTF. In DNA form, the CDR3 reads TGTGCCTCAAAGTCGACAGGGAGCTATGGCTACACCTTC.